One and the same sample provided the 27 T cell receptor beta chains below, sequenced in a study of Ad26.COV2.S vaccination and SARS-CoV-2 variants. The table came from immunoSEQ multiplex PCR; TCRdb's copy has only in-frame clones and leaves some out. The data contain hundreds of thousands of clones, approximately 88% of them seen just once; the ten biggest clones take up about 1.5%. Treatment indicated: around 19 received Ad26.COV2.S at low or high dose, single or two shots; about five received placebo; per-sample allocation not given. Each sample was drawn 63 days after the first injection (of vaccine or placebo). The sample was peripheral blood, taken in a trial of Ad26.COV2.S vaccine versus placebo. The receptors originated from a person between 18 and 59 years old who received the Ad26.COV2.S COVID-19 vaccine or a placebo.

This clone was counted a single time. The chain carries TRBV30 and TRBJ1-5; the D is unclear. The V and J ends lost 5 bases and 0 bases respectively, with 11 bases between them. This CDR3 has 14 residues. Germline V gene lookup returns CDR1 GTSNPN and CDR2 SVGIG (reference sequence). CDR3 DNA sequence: TGTGCCTGGTCCGGCAGTTATAGCAATCAGCCCCAGCATTTT. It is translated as CAWSGSYSNQPQHF.

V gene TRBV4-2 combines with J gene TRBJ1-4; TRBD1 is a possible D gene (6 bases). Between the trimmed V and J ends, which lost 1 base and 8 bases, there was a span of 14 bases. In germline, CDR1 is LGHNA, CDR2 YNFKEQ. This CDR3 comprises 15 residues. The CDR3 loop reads CASSQVPGTNEKLFF. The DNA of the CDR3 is TGTGCCAGCAGCCAAGTTCCTGGGACAAACGAAAAACTGTTTTTT.

The CDR3 nucleotides are TGTGCCAGCAGGCAAACAGGCGGCCAAGAGACCCAGTACTTC. Translating it yields CASRQTGGQETQYF. The J gene is TRBJ2-5, the V gene TRBV27, with TRBD1 as a possible D gene (5 bases). The CDR3 has 14 amino acids. V lost 6 bases to trimming and J lost 1 base, with 12 bases between them. Looked up from germline, CDR1 is MNHEY and CDR2 is SMNVEV (reference sequence).

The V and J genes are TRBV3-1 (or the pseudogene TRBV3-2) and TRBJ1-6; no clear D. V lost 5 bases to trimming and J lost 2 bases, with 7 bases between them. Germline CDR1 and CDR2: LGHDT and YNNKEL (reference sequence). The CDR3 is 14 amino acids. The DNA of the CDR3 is TGTGCCAGCAGCGGAGTAACCTATAATTCACCCCTCCACTTT. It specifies CASSGVTYNSPLHF.

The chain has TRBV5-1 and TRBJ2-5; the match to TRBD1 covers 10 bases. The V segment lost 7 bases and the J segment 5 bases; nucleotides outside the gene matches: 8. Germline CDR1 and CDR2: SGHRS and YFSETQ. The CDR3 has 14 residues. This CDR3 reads CASRRTGGVETQYF. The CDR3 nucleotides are TGCGCCAGCCGACGGACAGGGGGAGTGGAGACCCAGTACTTC.

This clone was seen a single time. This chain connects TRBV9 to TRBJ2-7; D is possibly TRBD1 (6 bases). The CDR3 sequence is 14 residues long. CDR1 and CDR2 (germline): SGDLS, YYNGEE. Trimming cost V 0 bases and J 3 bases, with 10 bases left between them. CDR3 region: CASSVEGHSYEQYF. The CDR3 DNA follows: TGTGCCAGCAGCGTAGAGGGACACAGCTACGAGCAGTACTTC.

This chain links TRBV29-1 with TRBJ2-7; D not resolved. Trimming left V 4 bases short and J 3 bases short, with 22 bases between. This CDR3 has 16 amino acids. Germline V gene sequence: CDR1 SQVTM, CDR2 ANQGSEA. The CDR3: CSVAGGLSSLYYEQYF. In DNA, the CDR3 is TGCAGCGTTGCCGGCGGTCTATCCTCCCTCTACTACGAGCAGTACTTC.

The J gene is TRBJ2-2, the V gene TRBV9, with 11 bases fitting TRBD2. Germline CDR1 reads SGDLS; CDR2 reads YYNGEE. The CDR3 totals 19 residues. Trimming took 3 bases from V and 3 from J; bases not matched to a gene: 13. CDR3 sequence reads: CASSAPLVAGGRDTGELFF. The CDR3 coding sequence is TGTGCCAGCAGCGCACCGCTAGTAGCGGGGGGGCGGGACACCGGGGAGCTGTTTTTT.

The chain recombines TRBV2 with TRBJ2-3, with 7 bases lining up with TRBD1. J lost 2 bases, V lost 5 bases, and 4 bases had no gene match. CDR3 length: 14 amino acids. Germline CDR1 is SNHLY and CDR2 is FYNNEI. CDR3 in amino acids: CASSRQGYTDTQYF. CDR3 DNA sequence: TGTGCCAGCAGTAGACAGGGATACACAGATACGCAGTATTTT. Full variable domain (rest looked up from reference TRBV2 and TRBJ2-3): EPEVTQTPSHQVTQMGQEVILRCVPISNHLYFYWYRQILGQKVEFLVSFYNNEISEKSEIFDDQFSVERPDGSNFTLKIRSTKLEDSAMYFCASSRQGYTDTQYFGPGTRLTVL.

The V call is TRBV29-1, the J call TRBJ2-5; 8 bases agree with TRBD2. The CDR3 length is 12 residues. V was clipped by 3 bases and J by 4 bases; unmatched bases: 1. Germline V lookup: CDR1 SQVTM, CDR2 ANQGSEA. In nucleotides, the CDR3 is TGCAGCGTTGATGGACTAGCAGAGACCCAGTACTTC. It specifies CSVDGLAETQYF.

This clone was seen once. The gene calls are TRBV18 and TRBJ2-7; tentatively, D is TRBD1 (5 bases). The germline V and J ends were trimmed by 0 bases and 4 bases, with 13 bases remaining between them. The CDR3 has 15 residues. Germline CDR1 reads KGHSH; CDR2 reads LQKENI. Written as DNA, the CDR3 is TGTGCCAGCTCACCACCAGCAGGACAACTATACGAGCAGTACTTC. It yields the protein CASSPPAGQLYEQYF.

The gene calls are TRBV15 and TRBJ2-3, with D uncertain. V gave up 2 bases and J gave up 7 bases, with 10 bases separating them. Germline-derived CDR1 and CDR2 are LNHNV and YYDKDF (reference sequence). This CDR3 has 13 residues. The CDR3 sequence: CATSRPHSNTQYF. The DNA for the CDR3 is TGTGCCACCAGCAGACCACACAGTAATACGCAGTATTTT.

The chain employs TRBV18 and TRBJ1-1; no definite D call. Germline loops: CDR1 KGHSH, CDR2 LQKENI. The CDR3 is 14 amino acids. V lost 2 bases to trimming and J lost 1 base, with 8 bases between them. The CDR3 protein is CASSPDGGNTEAFF. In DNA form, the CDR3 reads TGTGCCAGCTCACCAGACGGCGGGAACACTGAAGCTTTCTTT.

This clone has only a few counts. The CDR3 bases are TGTGCCAGCTCACCAGGGGTCGAGCAGTACTTC. Its translation is CASSPGVEQYF. The gene calls are TRBV18 and TRBJ2-7; no firm D call. This CDR3 is built from 11 residues. Trimming stripped 2 bases from V and 6 bases from J, with 5 bases between. CDR1 KGHSH and CDR2 LQKENI come from the germline V gene.

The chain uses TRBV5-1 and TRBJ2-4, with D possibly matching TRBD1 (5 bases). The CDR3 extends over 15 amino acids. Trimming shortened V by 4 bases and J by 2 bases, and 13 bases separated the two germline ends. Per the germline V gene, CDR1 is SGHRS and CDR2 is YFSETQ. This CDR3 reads CASSLGDLTKNIQYF. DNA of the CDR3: TGCGCCAGCAGCCTAGGGGATTTAACCAAAAACATTCAGTACTTC.

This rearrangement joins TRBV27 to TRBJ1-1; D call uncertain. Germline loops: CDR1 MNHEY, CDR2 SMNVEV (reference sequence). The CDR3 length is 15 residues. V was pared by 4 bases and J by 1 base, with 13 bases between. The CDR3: CASSSRASGNTEAFF. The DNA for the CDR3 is TGTGCCAGCAGTTCCCGGGCCTCAGGGAACACTGAAGCTTTCTTT.

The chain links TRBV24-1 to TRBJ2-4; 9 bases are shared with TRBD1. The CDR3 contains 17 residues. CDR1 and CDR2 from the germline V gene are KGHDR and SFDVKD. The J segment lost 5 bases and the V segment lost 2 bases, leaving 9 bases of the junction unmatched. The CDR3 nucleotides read TGTGCCACCAGTGATTCTACAGGGGGCGCCTCCGAAAACATTCAGTACTTC. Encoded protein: CATSDSTGGASENIQYF.

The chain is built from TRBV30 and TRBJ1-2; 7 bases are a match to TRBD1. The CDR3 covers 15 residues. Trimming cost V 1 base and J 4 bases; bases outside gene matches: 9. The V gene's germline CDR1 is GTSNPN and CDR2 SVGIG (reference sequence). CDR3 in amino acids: CAWSGAQGSAYGYTF. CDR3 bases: TGTGCCTGGAGTGGCGCACAGGGGTCGGCCTATGGCTACACCTTC.

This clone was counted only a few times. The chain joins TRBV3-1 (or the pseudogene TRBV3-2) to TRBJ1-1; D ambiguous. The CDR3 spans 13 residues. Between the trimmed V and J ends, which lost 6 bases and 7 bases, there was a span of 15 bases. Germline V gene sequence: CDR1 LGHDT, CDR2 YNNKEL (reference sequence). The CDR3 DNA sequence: TGTGCCAGCAGTGGAACAGAGACCGTTGAAGCTTTCTTT. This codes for CASSGTETVEAFF.

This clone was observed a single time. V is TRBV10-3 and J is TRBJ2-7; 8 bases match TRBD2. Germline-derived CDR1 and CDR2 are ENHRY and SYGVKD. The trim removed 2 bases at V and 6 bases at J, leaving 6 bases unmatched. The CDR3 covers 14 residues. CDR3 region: CAISELGTRVEQYF. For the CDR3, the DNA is TGTGCCATCAGTGAGCTTGGGACTAGGGTCGAGCAGTACTTC.

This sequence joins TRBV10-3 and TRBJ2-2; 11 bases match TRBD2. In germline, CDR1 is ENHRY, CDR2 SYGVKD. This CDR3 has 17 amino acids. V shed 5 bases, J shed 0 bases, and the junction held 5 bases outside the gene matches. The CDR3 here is CAISSTSGTTNTGELFF. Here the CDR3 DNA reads TGTGCCATCAGTTCGACTAGCGGGACTACGAACACCGGGGAGCTGTTTTTT.

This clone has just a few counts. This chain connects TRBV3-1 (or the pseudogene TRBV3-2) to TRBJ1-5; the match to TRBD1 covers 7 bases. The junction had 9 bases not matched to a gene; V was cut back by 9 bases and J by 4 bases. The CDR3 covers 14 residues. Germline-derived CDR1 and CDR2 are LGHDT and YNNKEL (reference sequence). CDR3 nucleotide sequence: TGTGCCAGTATACCGGACAGGCGTAATCAGCCCCAGCATTTT. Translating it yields CASIPDRRNQPQHF.

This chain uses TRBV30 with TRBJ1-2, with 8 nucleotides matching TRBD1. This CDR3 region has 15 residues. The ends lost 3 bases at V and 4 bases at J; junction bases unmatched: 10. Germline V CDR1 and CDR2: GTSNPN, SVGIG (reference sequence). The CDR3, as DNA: TGTGCCTGGAGACCAAAACAGGGGGTCCCCTATGGCTACACCTTC. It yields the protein CAWRPKQGVPYGYTF.

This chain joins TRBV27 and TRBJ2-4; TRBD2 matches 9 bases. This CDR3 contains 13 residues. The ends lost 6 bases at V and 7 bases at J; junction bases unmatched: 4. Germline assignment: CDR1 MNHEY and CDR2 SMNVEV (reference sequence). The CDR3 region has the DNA TGTGCCAGCAGACCGGCGGGGGGGAACATTCAGTACTTC. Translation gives CASRPAGGNIQYF.

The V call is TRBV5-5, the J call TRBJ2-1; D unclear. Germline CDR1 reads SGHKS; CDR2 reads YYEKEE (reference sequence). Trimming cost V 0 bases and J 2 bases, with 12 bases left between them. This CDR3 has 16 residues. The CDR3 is CASSLEVWSTYNEQFF. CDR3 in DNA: TGTGCCAGCAGCTTGGAGGTTTGGAGCACCTACAATGAGCAGTTCTTC.

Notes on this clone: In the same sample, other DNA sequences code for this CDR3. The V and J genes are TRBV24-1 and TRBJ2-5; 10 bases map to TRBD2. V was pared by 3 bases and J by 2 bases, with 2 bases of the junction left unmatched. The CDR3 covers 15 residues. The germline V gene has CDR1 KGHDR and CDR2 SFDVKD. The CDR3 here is CATSDPSGGQETQYF. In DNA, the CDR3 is TGTGCCACCAGTGATCCTAGCGGGGGACAAGAGACCCAGTACTTC.

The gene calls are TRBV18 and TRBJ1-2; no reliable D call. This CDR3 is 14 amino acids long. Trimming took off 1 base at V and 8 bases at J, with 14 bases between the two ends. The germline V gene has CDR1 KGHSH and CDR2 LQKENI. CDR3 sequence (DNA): TGTGCCAGCTCACCACAGCAGGAATTGAGCGGCTACACCTTC. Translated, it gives CASSPQQELSGYTF.